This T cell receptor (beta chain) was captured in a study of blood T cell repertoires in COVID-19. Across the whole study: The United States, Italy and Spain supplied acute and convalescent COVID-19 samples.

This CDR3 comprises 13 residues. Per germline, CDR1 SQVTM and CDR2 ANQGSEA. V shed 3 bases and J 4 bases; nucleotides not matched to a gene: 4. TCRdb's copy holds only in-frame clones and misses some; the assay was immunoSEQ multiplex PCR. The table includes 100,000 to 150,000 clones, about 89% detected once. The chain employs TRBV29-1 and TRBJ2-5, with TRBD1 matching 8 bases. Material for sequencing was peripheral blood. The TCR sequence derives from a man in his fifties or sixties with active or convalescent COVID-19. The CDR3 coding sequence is TGCAGCGTTGACCAGACAGGGGTAGAGACCCAGTACTTC. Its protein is CSVDQTGVETQYF.